This TCR beta chain was recovered during a study of beta chain features in type 1 diabetes. Whole-study results and caveats: When VDJ junctions were examined, type 1 diabetes patients showed fewer insertions and more deletions.

V was trimmed by 7 bases and J by 2 bases, leaving 9 bases between them. This CDR3 comprises 14 residues. The germline V gene encodes CDR1 MNHEY and CDR2 SMNVEV (reference sequence). This clone was seen at least ten times. Its antigen is currently unknown. Expressed TCRB transcripts were sequenced, since all the RNA that had been isolated was reverse transcribed. The table came from immunoSEQ multiplex PCR; TCRdb's copy has only in-frame clones and leaves some out. The profile covers under 550,000 clones, with roughly 11% appearing a single time and over 0.04% taken by the ten largest. The sample consisted of naive CD4+ T cells from blood. The chain is built from TRBV27 and TRBJ2-6; D is ambiguous. This TCR derives from a woman aged 18-30 years in good health. The CDR3 nucleotides read TGTGCCAGCACGAGGTCCGCTGGGGCCAACGTCCTGACTTTC. Encoded protein: CASTRSAGANVLTF. Based on the CDR3 plus reference TRBV27 and TRBJ2-6, the full variable domain is EAQVTQNPRYLITVTGKKLTVTCSQNMNHEYMSWYRQDPGLGLRQIYYSMNVEVTDKGDVPEGYKVSRKEKRNFPLILESPSPNQTSLYFCASTRSAGANVLTFGAGSRLTVL.